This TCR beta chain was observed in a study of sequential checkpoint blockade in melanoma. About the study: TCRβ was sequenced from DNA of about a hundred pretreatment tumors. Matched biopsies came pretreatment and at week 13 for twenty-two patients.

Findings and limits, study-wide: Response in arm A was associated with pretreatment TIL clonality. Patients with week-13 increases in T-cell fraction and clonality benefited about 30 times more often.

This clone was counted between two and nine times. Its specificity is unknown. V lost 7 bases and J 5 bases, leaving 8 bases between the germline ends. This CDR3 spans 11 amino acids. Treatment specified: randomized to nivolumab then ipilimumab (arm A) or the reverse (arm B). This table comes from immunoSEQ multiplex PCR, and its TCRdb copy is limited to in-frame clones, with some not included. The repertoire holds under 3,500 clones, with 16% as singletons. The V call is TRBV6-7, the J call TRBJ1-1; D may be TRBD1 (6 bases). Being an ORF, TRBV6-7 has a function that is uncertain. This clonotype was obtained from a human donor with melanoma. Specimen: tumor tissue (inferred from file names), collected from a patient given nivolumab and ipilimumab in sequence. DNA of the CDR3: TGTGCCAGCACCCAGGGGACTGAAGCTTTCTTT. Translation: CASTQGTEAFF.